This record looks at one T cell receptor beta chain sequence and its context. This record comes from a study of T cell changes during pregnancy in multiple sclerosis. Clones were read by immunoSEQ multiplex PCR, and TCRdb kept only the in-frame ones, dropping some. The sample contains 50,000 to 65,000 clones, roughly nine tenths of which appear only once. This specimen was CD4+ T cells from peripheral blood mononuclear cells, taken in the first trimester of pregnancy. The TCR comes from a female donor with multiple sclerosis, enrolled in a pregnancy study.

Written as DNA, the CDR3 is TGCGCCAGCAGCCCCGTGAGGGCAGCAAACTATGGCTACACCTTC. Its translation is CASSPVRAANYGYTF. This chain uses TRBV4-1 with TRBJ1-2; D unresolved. Looked up from germline, CDR1 is MGHRA and CDR2 is YSYEKL. The CDR3 consists of 15 residues. With 4 bases removed from V and 2 bases from J, the gap between germline ends came to 14 bases.